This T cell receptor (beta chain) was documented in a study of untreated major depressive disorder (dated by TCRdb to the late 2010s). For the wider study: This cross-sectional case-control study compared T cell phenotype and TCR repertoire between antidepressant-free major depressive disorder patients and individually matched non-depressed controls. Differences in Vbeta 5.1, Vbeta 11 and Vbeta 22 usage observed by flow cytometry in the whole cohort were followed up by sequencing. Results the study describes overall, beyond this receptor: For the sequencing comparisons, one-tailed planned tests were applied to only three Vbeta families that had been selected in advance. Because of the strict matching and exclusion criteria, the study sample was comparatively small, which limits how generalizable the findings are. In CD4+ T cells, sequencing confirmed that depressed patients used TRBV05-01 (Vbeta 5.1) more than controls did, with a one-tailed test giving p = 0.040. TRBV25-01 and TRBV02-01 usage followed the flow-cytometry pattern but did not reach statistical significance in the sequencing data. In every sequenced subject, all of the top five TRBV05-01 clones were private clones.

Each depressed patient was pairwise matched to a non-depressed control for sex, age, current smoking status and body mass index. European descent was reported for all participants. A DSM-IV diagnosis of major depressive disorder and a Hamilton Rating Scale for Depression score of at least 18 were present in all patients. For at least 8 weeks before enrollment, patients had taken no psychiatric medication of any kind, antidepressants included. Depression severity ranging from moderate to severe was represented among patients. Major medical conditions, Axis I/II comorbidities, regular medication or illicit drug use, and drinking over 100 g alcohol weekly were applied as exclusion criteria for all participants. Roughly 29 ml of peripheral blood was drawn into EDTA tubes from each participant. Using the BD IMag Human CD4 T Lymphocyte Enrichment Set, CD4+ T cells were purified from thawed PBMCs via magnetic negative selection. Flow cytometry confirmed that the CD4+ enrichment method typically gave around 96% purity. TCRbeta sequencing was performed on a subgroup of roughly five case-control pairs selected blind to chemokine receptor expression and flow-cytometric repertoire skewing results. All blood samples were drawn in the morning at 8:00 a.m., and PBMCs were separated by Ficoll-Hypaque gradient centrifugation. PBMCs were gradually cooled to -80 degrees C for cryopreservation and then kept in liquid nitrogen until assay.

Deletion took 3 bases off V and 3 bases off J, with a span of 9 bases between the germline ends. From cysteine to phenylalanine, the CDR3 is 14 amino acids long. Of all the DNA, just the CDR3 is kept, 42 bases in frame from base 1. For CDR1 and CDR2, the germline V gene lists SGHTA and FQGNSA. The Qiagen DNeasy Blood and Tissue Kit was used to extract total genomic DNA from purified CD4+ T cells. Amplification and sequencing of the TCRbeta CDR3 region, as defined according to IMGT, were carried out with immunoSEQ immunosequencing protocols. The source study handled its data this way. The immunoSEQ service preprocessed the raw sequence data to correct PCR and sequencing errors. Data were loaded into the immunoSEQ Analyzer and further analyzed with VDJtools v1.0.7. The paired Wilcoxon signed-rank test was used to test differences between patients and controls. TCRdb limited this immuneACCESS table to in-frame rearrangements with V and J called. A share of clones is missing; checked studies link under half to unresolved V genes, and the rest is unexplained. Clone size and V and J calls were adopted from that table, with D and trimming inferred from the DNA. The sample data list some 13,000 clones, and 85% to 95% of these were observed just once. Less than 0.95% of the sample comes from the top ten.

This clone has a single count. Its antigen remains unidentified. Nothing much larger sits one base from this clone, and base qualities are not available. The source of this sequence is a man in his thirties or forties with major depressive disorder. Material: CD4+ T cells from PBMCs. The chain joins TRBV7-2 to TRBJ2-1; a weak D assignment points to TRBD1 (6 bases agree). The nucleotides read TGTGCCAGCAGCTTGGCAGGGGTCTACAATGAGCAGTTCTTC. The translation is CASSLAGVYNEQFF.